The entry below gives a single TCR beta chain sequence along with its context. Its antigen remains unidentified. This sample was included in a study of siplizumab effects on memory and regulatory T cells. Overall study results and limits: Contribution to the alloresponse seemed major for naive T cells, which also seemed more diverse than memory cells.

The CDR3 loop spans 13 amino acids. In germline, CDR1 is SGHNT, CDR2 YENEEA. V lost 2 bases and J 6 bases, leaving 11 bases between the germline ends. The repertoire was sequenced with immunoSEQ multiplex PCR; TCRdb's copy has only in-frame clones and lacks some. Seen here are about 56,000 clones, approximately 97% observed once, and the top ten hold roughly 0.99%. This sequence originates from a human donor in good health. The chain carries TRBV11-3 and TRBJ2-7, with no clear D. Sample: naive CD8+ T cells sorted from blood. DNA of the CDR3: TGTGCCAGCAGCTTATTCAGAAAATTCGAGCAGTACTTC. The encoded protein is CASSLFRKFEQYF.